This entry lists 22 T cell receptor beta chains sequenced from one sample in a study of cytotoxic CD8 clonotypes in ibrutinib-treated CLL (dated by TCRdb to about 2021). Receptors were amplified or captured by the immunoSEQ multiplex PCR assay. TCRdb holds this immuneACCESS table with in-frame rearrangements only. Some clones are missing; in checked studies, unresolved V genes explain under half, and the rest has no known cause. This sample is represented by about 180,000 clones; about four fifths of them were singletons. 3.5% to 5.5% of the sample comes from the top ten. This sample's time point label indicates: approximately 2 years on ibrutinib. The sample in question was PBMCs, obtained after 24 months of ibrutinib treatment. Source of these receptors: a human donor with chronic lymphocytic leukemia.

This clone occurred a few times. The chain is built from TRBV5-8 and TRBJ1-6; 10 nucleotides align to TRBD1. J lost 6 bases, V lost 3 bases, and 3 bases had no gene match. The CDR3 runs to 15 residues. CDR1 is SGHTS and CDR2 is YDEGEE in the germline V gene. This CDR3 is CASSWGQGINSPLHF. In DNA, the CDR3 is TGTGCCAGCAGCTGGGGACAGGGGATTAATTCACCCCTCCACTTT.

The CDR3 nucleotides read TGTGCCAGCAGACTAACAGGTCCCGGGATGAACACTGAAGCTTTCTTT. It is translated as CASRLTGPGMNTEAFF. The chain couples TRBV28 to TRBJ1-1, with TRBD1 as a possible D gene (5 bases). This CDR3 region has 16 residues. The germline V gene has CDR1 MDHEN and CDR2 SYDVKM. Trimming took off 6 bases at V and 0 bases at J, with 17 bases between the two ends.

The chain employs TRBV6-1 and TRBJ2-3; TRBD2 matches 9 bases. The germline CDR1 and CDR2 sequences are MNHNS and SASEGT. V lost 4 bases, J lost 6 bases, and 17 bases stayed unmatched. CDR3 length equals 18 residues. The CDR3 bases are TGTGCCAGCAGTGTCCGGCGTCGCGGCGCGGGAGGGGAGGATACGCAGTATTTT. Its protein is CASSVRRRGAGGEDTQYF.

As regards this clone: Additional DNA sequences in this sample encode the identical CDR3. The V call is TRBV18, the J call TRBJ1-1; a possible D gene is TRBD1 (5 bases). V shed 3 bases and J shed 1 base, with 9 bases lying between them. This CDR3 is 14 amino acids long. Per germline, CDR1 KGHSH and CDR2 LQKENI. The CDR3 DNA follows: TGTGCCAGCTCACCTGGGACGGGGAACACTGAAGCTTTCTTT. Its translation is CASSPGTGNTEAFF.

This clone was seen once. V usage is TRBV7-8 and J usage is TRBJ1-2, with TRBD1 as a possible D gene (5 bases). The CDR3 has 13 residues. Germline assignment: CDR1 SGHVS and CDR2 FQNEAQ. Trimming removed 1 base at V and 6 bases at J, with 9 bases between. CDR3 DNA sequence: TGTGCCAGCAGCTTAGGAGCCAGGGATGGCTACACCTTC. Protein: CASSLGARDGYTF.

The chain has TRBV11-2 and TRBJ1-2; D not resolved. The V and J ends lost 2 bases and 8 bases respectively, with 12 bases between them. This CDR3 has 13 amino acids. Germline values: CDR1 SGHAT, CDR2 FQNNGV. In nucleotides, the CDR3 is TGTGCCAGCAGCTTACGTGACAATGGAGGCTACACCTTC. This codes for CASSLRDNGGYTF. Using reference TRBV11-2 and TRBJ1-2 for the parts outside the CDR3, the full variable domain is EAGVAQSPRYKIIEKRQSVAFWCNPISGHATLYWYQQILGQGPKLLIQFQNNGVVDDSQLPKDRFSAERLKGVDSTLKIQPAKLEDSAVYLCASSLRDNGGYTFGSGTRLTVV.

CDR3 amino acids: CASSFQGNTGELFF. CDR3 coding DNA: TGTGCCAGCAGCTTTCAGGGAAACACCGGGGAGCTGTTTTTT. The chain joins TRBV5-8 to TRBJ2-2; D is perhaps TRBD1 (5 bases). The CDR3 is made up of 14 amino acids. CDR1 is SGHTS, CDR2 YDEGEE, per germline. V dropped 2 bases and J dropped 2 bases, with 7 bases sitting between them.

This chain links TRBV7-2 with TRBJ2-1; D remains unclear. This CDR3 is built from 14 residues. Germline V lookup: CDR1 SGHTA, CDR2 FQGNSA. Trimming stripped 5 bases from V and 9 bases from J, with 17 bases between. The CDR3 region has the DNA TGTGCCAGCAGCCCTGGATCGTGGAAGGGTGAGCAGTTCTTC. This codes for CASSPGSWKGEQFF. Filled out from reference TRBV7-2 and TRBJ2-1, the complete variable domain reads GAGVSQSPSNKVTEKGKDVELRCDPISGHTALYWYRQSLGQGLEFLIYFQGNSAPDKSGLPSDRFSAERTGGSVSTLTIQRTQQEDSAVYLCASSPGSWKGEQFFGPGTRLTVL.

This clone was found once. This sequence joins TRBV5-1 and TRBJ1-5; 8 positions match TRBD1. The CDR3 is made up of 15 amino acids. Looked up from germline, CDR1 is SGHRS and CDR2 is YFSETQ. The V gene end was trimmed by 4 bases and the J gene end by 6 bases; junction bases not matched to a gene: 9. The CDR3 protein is CASSLGTGSGQPQHF. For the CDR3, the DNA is TGCGCCAGCAGCCTAGGGACAGGCTCGGGTCAGCCCCAGCATTTT. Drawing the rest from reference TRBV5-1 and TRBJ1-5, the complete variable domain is KAGVTQTPRYLIKTRGQQVTLSCSPISGHRSVSWYQQTPGQGLQFLFEYFSETQRNKGNFPGRFSGRQFSNSRSEMNVSTLELGDSALYLCASSLGTGSGQPQHFGDGTRLSIL.

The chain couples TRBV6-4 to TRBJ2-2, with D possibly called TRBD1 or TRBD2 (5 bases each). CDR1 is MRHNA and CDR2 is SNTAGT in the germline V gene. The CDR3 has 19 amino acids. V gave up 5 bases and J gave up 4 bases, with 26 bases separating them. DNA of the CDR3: TGTGCCAGCAGTTATCAGGGTTGGCTAGCTGGACGGGGCACCGGGGAGCTGTTTTTT. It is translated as CASSYQGWLAGRGTGELFF.

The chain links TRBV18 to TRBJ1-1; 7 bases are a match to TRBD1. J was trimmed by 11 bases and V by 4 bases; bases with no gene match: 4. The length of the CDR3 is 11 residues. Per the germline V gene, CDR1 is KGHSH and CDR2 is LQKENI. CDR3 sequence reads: CASSQETGAFF. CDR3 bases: TGTGCCAGCTCACAGGAGACAGGGGCTTTCTTT. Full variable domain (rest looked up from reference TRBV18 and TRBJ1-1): NAGVMQNPRHLVRRRGQEARLRCSPMKGHSHVYWYRQLPEEGLKFMVYLQKENIIDESGMPKERFSAEFPKEGPSILRIQQVVRGDSAAYFCASSQETGAFFGQGTRLTVV.

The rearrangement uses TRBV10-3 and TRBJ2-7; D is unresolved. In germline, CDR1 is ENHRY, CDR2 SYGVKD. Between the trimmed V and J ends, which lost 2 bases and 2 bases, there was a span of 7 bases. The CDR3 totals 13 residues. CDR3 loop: CAISEQRPYEQYF. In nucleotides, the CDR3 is TGTGCCATCAGTGAGCAGCGTCCCTACGAGCAGTACTTC.

Written as DNA, the CDR3 is TGTGCCAGCAGCTTATGGAGTGACAGGGGGCGATTGTCAGCTTTCTTT. Translating it yields CASSLWSDRGRLSAFF. J is TRBJ1-1 and V is TRBV7-8; 10 bases fit TRBD1. The germline V gene has CDR1 SGHVS and CDR2 FQNEAQ. V trimming: 2 bases; J trimming: 10 bases; junction bases outside the gene matches: 13. This CDR3 contains 16 residues.

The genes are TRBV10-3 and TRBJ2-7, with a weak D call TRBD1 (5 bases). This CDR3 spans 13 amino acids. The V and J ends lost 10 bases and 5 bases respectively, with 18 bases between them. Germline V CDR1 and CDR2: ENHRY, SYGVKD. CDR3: CASRSSRVHEQYF. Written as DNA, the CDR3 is TGTGCCAGCCGCTCCTCCAGGGTTCACGAGCAGTACTTC.

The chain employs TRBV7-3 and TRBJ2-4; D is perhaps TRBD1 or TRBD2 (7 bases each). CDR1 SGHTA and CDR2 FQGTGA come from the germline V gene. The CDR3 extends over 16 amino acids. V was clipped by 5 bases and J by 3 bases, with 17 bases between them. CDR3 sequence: CASSPWGGGVKNIQYF. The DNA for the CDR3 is TGTGCCAGCAGCCCTTGGGGAGGGGGCGTCAAAAACATTCAGTACTTC.

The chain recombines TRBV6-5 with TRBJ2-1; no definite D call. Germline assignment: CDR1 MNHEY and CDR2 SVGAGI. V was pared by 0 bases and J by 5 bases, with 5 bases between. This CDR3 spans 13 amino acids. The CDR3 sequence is CASSYSANNEQFF. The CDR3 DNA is TGTGCCAGCAGTTACTCTGCCAACAATGAGCAGTTCTTC.

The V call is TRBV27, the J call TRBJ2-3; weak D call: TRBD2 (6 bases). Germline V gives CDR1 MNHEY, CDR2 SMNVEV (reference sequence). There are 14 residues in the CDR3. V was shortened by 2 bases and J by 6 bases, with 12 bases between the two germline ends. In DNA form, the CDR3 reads TGTGCCAGCAGTTTAAGATTTGCGGGGGATACGCAGTATTTT. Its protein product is CASSLRFAGDTQYF.

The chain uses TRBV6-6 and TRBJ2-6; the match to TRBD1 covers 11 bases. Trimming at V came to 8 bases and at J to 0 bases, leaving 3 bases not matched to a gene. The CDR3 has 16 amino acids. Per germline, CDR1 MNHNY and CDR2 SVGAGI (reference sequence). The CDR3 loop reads CASGGTGGSGANVLTF. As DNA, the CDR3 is TGTGCCAGCGGCGGGACAGGGGGCTCTGGGGCCAACGTCCTGACTTTC.

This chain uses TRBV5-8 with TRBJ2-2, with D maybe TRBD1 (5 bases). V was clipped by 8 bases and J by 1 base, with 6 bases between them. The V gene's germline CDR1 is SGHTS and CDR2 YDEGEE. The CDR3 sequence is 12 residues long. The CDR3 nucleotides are TGTGCCAGGACAGAGAACACCGGGGAGCTGTTTTTT. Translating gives CARTENTGELFF.

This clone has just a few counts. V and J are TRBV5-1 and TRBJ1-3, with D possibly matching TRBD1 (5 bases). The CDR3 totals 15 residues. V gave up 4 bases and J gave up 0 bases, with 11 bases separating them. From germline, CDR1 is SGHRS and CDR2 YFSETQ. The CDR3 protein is CASSLGGYSGNTIYF. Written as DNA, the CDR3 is TGCGCCAGCAGCCTGGGGGGGTACTCTGGAAACACCATATATTTT.

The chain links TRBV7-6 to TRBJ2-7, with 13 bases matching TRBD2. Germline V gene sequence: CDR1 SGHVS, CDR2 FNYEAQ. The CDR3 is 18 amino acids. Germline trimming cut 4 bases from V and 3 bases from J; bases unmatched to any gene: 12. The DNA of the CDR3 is TGTGCCAGCAGCTCCGGACTAGCGGGAGAGTCAAACGACTACGAGCAGTACTTC. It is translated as CASSSGLAGESNDYEQYF.

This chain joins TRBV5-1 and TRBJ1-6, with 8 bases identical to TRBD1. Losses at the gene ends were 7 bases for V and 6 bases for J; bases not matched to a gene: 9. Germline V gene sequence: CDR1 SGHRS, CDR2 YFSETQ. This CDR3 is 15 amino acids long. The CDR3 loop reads CASGPGDRTNSPLHF. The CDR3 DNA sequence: TGCGCCAGCGGTCCAGGGGACAGGACTAATTCACCCCTCCACTTT.